This T cell receptor beta chain was retrieved from a study of T cell changes during pregnancy in multiple sclerosis (dated by TCRdb to 2018 to 2020). Study-level background: The study looked at changes in the T cell repertoire across pregnancy in women with multiple sclerosis.

Inclusive of the bounding cysteine and phenylalanine, the CDR3 is 21 residues long. Just CDR3 DNA is preserved here, 63 bases in frame from base 1. The library was obtained by the immunoSEQ multiplex PCR assay. Held by TCRdb, this immuneACCESS table contains in-frame sequences only and omits some clones. Under half of the omission traces to an unresolved V gene where checked; the cause of the rest is unknown. This sample comprises 50,000 or so clones, about 90% of them detected only once. The ten largest clones take up 0.4% to 0.5% of the sample. Of note for this clone: Its antigen is still unknown. No per-base quality is available; no much larger clone lies one base away.

The chain links TRBV21-1 with TRBJ2-6; whether TRBD1, the table's D call, matches the DNA was not checked. TRBV21-1 is noted as a pseudogene. This receptor was taken from a female donor in good health, enrolled as a control in a pregnancy study. The sample was CD4+ T cells from peripheral blood mononuclear cells, taken after pregnancy. The CDR3 sequence is CASSKLLNRDRGHSGANVLTF. The base sequence is TGTGCCAGCAGCAAGCTACTCAACCGGGACAGGGGCCACTCTGGGGCCAACGTCCTGACTTTC.